This TCR beta chain was identified during a study of CD8 T cells in ankylosing spondylitis. Study-level points and caveats: From matched ankylosing spondylitis synovial fluid, disease-linked clones were reportedly recovered at significantly enriched levels. Seemingly distinctive of ankylosing spondylitis blood was a TCR beta motif formed by eight highly homologous variants.

V lost 5 bases, J lost 7 bases, and 9 bases lay in between. CDR1 is LNHDA and CDR2 is SQIVND in the germline V gene (reference sequence). The CDR3 runs to 13 residues. Making use of molecular barcodes, quantitative 5'-RACE generated TCR beta libraries. Each CDR3 protein gets one entry after TCRdb re-called the 5' RACE reads with MiXCR. There are about 500,000 distinct CDR3 sequences in the sample; approximately 5.3% occur only once, and under 4.5% lies in the top ten. This clonotype was seen ten or more times. The antigen remains undetermined. Sequenced material: blood, either unsorted or a sorted T cell fraction (not recorded which). This sequence originates from a male donor with ankylosing spondylitis. The V and J genes are TRBV19 and TRBJ1-6; D is ambiguous. The CDR3 here is CASSSADNSPLHF. CDR3 in DNA: TGTGCCAGTAGTTCGGCAGACAATTCACCCCTCCACTTT.